The entry below gives a single T cell receptor beta chain sequence along with its context. This sample was taken from a study of blood T cell repertoires in COVID-19. TCRdb keeps only in-frame clones here, not all; method: immunoSEQ multiplex PCR. Of about 120,000 clones in the sample, 90% were seen once. Germline V gene lookup returns CDR1 MNHEY and CDR2 SVGAGI. V gave up 0 bases and J gave up 2 bases, with 14 bases separating them. This CDR3 has 16 amino acids. This sequence originates from a human donor with active COVID-19. The donor label of this sample is uncertain. Sample: peripheral blood. The genes are TRBV6-5 and TRBJ2-7; possibly TRBD2 for D (6 bases). The CDR3 sequence: CASSYSWRGSAYEQYF. In nucleotides, the CDR3 is TGTGCCAGCAGTTACTCGTGGAGGGGTTCCGCCTACGAGCAGTACTTC.